Presented here are 10 T cell receptor beta chains from one specimen sequenced in a study of control samples from healthy donors and cancer patients. Assay: immunoSEQ multiplex PCR; the TCRdb copy retains only in-frame clones and omits some. The table shows approximately 82,000 clones, with more than 75% occurring only once. The specimen sequenced was blood. Receptors were obtained from a man aged 50-60 years in good health.

A single count supports this clone. This sequence joins TRBV7-8 and TRBJ2-1; D gene uncertain. The germline V gene has CDR1 SGHVS and CDR2 FQNEAQ. CDR3 length equals 13 residues. Trimming stripped 4 bases from V and 5 bases from J, with 9 bases between. The CDR3 DNA sequence: TGTGCCAGCAGCTCCCTTCTAGACAATGAGCAGTTCTTC. Translated: CASSSLLDNEQFF.

The chain links TRBV7-3 to TRBJ2-2; 7 bases match TRBD1. Unmatched junction bases numbered 4, after V lost 5 bases and J lost 4 bases. Germline V lookup: CDR1 SGHTA, CDR2 FQGTGA. The CDR3 runs 14 residues. CDR3 coding DNA: TGTGCCAGCAGCCGGGGACAGTCCACCGGGGAGCTGTTTTTT. Protein sequence: CASSRGQSTGELFF.

Only one count was recorded for this clone. The V and J genes are TRBV4-1 and TRBJ2-5; D is ambiguous. The CDR3 consists of 14 residues. The V gene lost 1 base and the J gene lost 5 bases, with 11 bases spanning the gap. Per the germline V gene, CDR1 is MGHRA and CDR2 is YSYEKL. The CDR3 DNA follows: TGCGCCAGCAGCCAAGGGGATTCCGGGGAGACCCAGTACTTC. Its protein is CASSQGDSGETQYF.

This chain uses TRBV19 with TRBJ1-2; 12 bases match TRBD1. This CDR3 has 15 residues. V dropped 3 bases and J dropped 8; count of bases not matched to a gene: 7. The germline V gene has CDR1 LNHDA and CDR2 SQIVND (reference sequence). CDR3 sequence (DNA): TGTGCCAGTAGTATTGGGGGACAGGGGGCAGGCGGCTACACCTTC. Translated, it gives CASSIGGQGAGGYTF.

The chain carries TRBV24-1 and TRBJ2-3, with D perhaps given as TRBD1 or TRBD2 (5 bases each). This CDR3 is built from 14 residues. Germline V gene data show CDR1 as KGHDR and CDR2 as SFDVKD. The V end was cut by 7 bases, the J end by 2 bases, with 12 bases between. In nucleotides, the CDR3 is TGTGCCACCAGCGGGGCCTTCTTCACAGATACGCAGTATTTT. Translation gives CATSGAFFTDTQYF.

This clone was observed a few times. The V and J genes are TRBV3-1 (or the pseudogene TRBV3-2) and TRBJ1-2, with 8 nucleotides matching TRBD1. The germline CDR1 and CDR2 sequences are LGHDT and YNNKEL (reference sequence). Trimming at V came to 8 bases and at J to 0 bases, leaving 14 bases not matched to a gene. The CDR3 runs to 17 residues. CDR3 coding DNA: TGTGCCAGCGACTCAGGGGACAGGCGCTACGCTAACTATGGCTACACCTTC. As protein: CASDSGDRRYANYGYTF.

This chain links TRBV25-1 with TRBJ2-3, with 9 bases identical to TRBD2. The J segment lost 5 bases and the V segment lost 4 bases, leaving 1 base of the junction unmatched. This CDR3 is built from 13 residues. Looked up from germline, CDR1 is MGHDK and CDR2 is SYGVNS. This chain's CDR3 is CASSVLAGDTQYF. For the CDR3, the DNA is TGTGCCAGCAGTGTACTAGCGGGAGATACGCAGTATTTT.

The genes are TRBV5-1 and TRBJ2-1; 7 bases are shared with TRBD2. V lost 0 bases, J lost 3 bases, and 12 bases stayed unmatched. This CDR3 is built from 18 residues. Germline CDR1 reads SGHRS; CDR2 reads YFSETQ. The CDR3 is CASSLGPFSSGLYNEQFF. CDR3 DNA sequence: TGCGCCAGCAGCTTGGGGCCATTTTCTAGCGGCCTCTACAATGAGCAGTTCTTC.

The chain links TRBV5-6 to TRBJ1-3; unclear D gene. The V gene's germline CDR1 is SGHDT and CDR2 YYEEEE. CDR3 length: 15 amino acids. The germline V and J ends were trimmed by 1 base and 2 bases, with 10 bases remaining between them. This CDR3 reads CASSLFVQPGNTIYF. CDR3 DNA sequence: TGTGCCAGCAGCTTGTTTGTACAGCCTGGAAACACCATATATTTT.

This clone turned up a few times. J is TRBJ2-7 and V is TRBV19; the D gene is possibly TRBD1 (5 bases). This CDR3 comprises 13 residues. The germline V gene has CDR1 LNHDA and CDR2 SQIVND (reference sequence). V lost 5 bases, J lost 2 bases, and 10 bases lay in between. The CDR3 DNA sequence: TGTGCCAGTAGTGCTGGACACCCCTACGAGCAGTACGTC. It codes for CASSAGHPYEQYV.